This T cell receptor (beta chain) originates from a study of cytomegalovirus exposure and HLA in healthy donors. In the PCR, 60 Vbeta and 13 Jbeta primers were used. Assay: immunoSEQ multiplex PCR; the TCRdb copy retains only in-frame clones and omits some. The sample holds over 85,000 clones; 76% are singletons and the top ten take roughly 2%. This CDR3 region has 14 residues. Trimming removed 0 bases at V and 3 bases at J, with 9 bases between. Per the germline V gene, CDR1 is SGHDT and CDR2 is YYEEEE. This rearrangement joins TRBV5-6 to TRBJ1-1; D perhaps matches TRBD1 (5 bases). Material for sequencing was PBMCs. This sequence originates from a man aged 40-49 years in good health and CMV-seronegative. The CDR3 nucleotides are TGTGCCAGCAGCTTGGGGTGGGGGGACACTGAAGCTTTCTTT. This sequence encodes CASSLGWGDTEAFF.